Below are 5 T cell receptor beta chains sequenced from a single sample in a study of blood T cell repertoires in COVID-19. Assay: immunoSEQ multiplex PCR; the TCRdb copy retains only in-frame clones and omits some. The profile shows a few hundred thousand clones, approximately 88% of them singletons. Material for sequencing was peripheral blood. The receptor set was obtained from an older woman with COVID-19, enrolled during active disease.

CDR3 nucleotides: TGTGCCAGTAGTATGGAGACTAGCGGGACCAATGAGCAGTTCTTC. This sequence encodes CASSMETSGTNEQFF. The chain joins TRBV19 to TRBJ2-1, with 11 bases fitting TRBD2. Germline CDR1 LNHDA, CDR2 SQIVND (reference sequence). V was clipped by 3 bases and J by 6 bases; unmatched bases: 4. The CDR3 sequence is 15 residues long.

The chain combines TRBV4-1 with TRBJ1-2; 11 bases are shared with TRBD1. This CDR3 contains 15 residues. Germline V gene sequence: CDR1 MGHRA, CDR2 YSYEKL. V lost 5 bases to trimming and J lost 8 bases; unmatched junction nucleotides: 10. The CDR3 is CASSSPDRGQLGYTF. The CDR3, as DNA: TGCGCCAGCAGCTCACCGGACAGGGGGCAGCTAGGCTACACCTTC.

This clone has a count of ten or more. The J gene is TRBJ2-7, the V gene TRBV6-7, with D perhaps matching TRBD2 (6 bases). TRBV6-7 counts as an open reading frame of uncertain function. The V end was cut by 6 bases, the J end by 2 bases, with 8 bases between. The CDR3 length is 12 residues. The CDR3 DNA follows: TGTGCCAGCAGCGGGAGTCCCTACGAGCAGTACTTC. Its translation: CASSGSPYEQYF.

CDR3 nucleotides: TGCGCCAGCAGTTTCCGGGACACGAACTATGGCTACACCTTC. Its protein product is CASSFRDTNYGYTF. The chain uses TRBV5-1 and TRBJ1-2; weak D call: TRBD1 (6 bases). Trimming removed 5 bases at V and 2 bases at J, with 13 bases between. The CDR3 is 14 amino acids. Germline loops: CDR1 SGHRS, CDR2 YFSETQ.

The rearrangement uses TRBV5-6 and TRBJ1-3; D not resolved. Trimming removed 0 bases at V and 0 bases at J, with 10 bases between. The CDR3 spans 16 residues. Germline V gives CDR1 SGHDT, CDR2 YYEEEE. DNA for the CDR3: TGTGCCAGCAGCTTGGCACCAGTTCTCTCTGGAAACACCATATATTTT. Its translation is CASSLAPVLSGNTIYF. The full variable domain, in which reference TRBV5-6 and TRBJ1-3 provide the parts outside the CDR3, is DAGVTQSPTHLIKTRGQQVTLRCSPKSGHDTVSWYQQALGQGPQFIFQYYEEEERQRGNFPDRFSGHQFPNYSSELNVNALLLGDSALYLCASSLAPVLSGNTIYFGEGSWLTVV.